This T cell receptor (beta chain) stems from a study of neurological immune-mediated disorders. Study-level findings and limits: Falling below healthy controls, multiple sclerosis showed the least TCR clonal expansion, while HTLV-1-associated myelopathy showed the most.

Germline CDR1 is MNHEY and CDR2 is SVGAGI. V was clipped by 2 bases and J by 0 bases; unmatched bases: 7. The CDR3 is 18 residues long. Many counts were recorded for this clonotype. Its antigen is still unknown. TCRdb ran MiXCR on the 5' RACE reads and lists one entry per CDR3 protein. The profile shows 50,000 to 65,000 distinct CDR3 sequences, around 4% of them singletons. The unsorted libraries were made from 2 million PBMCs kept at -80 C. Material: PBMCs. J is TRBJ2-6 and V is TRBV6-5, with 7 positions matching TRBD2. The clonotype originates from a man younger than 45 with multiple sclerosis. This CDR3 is CASSYEAGRISGANVLTF. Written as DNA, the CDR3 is TGTGCCAGCAGTTACGAAGCGGGGAGAATCTCTGGGGCCAACGTCCTGACTTTC.